This entry lists 19 T cell receptor beta chains sequenced from one sample in a study of cytomegalovirus exposure and HLA in healthy donors. PCR was performed using 60 Vbeta and 13 Jbeta primers. The assay was immunoSEQ multiplex PCR, and TCRdb's table has in-frame clones only and misses some. The data show 150,000 to 180,000 clones, roughly 83% seen once. Material: PBMCs. The receptors shown here come from a man aged 30 to 45 in good health and CMV-seropositive.

This clone was seen only once. The chain's CDR3 is CASSSDPGQGYGYTF. In DNA, the CDR3 is TGTGCCAGCAGCTCGGACCCGGGACAGGGCTATGGCTACACCTTC. The rearrangement links TRBV7-2 to TRBJ1-2; the match to TRBD1 covers 9 bases. Germline CDR1 SGHTA, CDR2 FQGNSA. The CDR3 contains 15 residues. V trimming: 4 bases; J trimming: 4 bases; junction bases outside the gene matches: 7.

V is TRBV5-1 and J is TRBJ1-5; D is uncertain. CDR1 and CDR2 from the germline V gene are SGHRS and YFSETQ. The ends were cut back, 0 bases at V and 5 bases at J, with 9 bases in the middle. There are 14 residues in the CDR3. The CDR3 loop reads CASSLGTNDQPQHF. The CDR3, as DNA: TGCGCCAGCAGCTTGGGCACAAACGATCAGCCCCAGCATTTT.

The V gene is TRBV12-5, the J gene TRBJ1-4, with 7 nucleotides matching TRBD1. The CDR3 has 14 residues. Germline lookup yields CDR1 LGHNT and CDR2 FRNRAP. V gave up 2 bases and J gave up 7 bases; unmatched junction bases: 4. For the CDR3, the DNA is TGTGCTAGTGGTTTGAGGGGGCAAGTTGAAAAACTGTTTTTT. It codes for CASGLRGQVEKLFF. Variable domain in full (rest from reference TRBV12-5 and TRBJ1-4): DARVTQTPRHKVTEMGQEVTMRCQPILGHNTVFWYRQTMMQGLELLAYFRNRAPLDDSGMPKDRFSAEMPDATLATLKIQPSEPRDSAVYFCASGLRGQVEKLFFGSGTQLSVL.

This chain connects TRBV5-1 to TRBJ2-2, with D perhaps matching TRBD2 (7 bases). This CDR3 has 18 amino acids. Trimming shortened V by 3 bases and J by 0 bases, and 18 bases separated the two germline ends. CDR1 is SGHRS, CDR2 YFSETQ, per germline. The CDR3 sequence: CASSSGDYDLPNTGELFF. For the CDR3, the DNA is TGCGCCAGCAGCTCAGGGGACTACGACTTACCGAACACCGGGGAGCTGTTTTTT.

This chain uses TRBV4-1 with TRBJ2-1; TRBD2 matches 13 bases. The CDR3 is 16 amino acids. V was pared by 5 bases and J by 5 bases, with 6 bases of the junction left unmatched. CDR1 and CDR2 from the germline V gene are MGHRA and YSYEKL. DNA for the CDR3: TGCGCCAGCAGCAAATTGGGGACTAGCGGGAACAATGAGCAGTTCTTC. Its translation is CASSKLGTSGNNEQFF.

The table lists this clone with a few counts. The rearrangement joins TRBV7-3 to TRBJ2-5, with TRBD1 matching 8 bases. Losses at the gene ends were 6 bases for V and 5 bases for J; bases not matched to a gene: 11. Looked up from germline, CDR1 is SGHTA and CDR2 is FQGTGA. This CDR3 contains 15 residues. CDR3: CASSPDRGFGETQYF. The CDR3 region has the DNA TGTGCCAGCAGTCCTGACAGGGGTTTCGGGGAGACCCAGTACTTC.

The chain carries TRBV5-8 and TRBJ2-7; TRBD1 agrees at 8 bases. Germline V gene sequence: CDR1 SGHTS, CDR2 YDEGEE. The V and J ends lost 6 bases and 2 bases, in that order; junction bases with no gene match: 1. The CDR3 runs to 12 residues. The CDR3 here is CASKGQAYEQYF. The CDR3 DNA reads TGTGCCAGCAAGGGACAGGCCTACGAGCAGTACTTC.

The rearrangement links TRBV15 to TRBJ1-2; TRBD1 matches 8 bases. The CDR3 covers 15 residues. CDR1 and CDR2 (germline): LNHNV, YYDKDF (reference sequence). V trimming: 5 bases; J trimming: 2 bases; junction bases outside the gene matches: 7. The CDR3 reads CATSLVTGANYGYTF. CDR3 sequence (DNA): TGTGCCACCAGCCTCGTGACAGGGGCAAACTATGGCTACACCTTC. Looking up the rest from reference TRBV15 and TRBJ1-2 gives the full variable domain: DAMVIQNPRYQVTQFGKPVTLSCSQTLNHNVMYWYQQKSSQAPKLLFHYYDKDFNNEADTPDNFQSRRPNTSFCFLDIRSPGLGDTAMYLCATSLVTGANYGYTFGSGTRLTVV.

This rearrangement joins TRBV5-6 to TRBJ2-5, with D perhaps matching TRBD2 (6 bases). The CDR3 has 14 residues. V was pared by 3 bases and J by 4 bases, with 13 bases between. CDR1 is SGHDT and CDR2 is YYEEEE in the germline V gene. As DNA, the CDR3 is TGTGCCAGCAGCTCCACCCGGGGAGGAGAGACCCAGTACTTC. This codes for CASSSTRGGETQYF.

This clone was seen only a few times. This chain joins TRBV5-6 and TRBJ2-3; 7 positions agree with TRBD1. From germline, CDR1 is SGHDT and CDR2 YYEEEE. The CDR3 spans 15 residues. V shed 4 bases and J 1 base; nucleotides not matched to a gene: 6. CDR3 in amino acids: CASSLDRIGTDTQYF. The CDR3 DNA follows: TGTGCCAGCAGCCTGGACAGGATAGGCACAGATACGCAGTATTTT.

This chain connects TRBV6-5 to TRBJ1-2; D might be TRBD1 (5 bases). V was pared by 5 bases and J by 3 bases, with 13 bases between. This CDR3 region has 14 residues. Germline V gene lookup returns CDR1 MNHEY and CDR2 SVGAGI. CDR3 protein: CASSQAGGDYGYTF. Written as DNA, the CDR3 is TGTGCCAGCAGTCAGGCGGGGGGGGACTATGGCTACACCTTC.

This chain joins TRBV11-3 and TRBJ2-2; 7 bases are a match to TRBD1. This CDR3 is 16 amino acids long. Germline V CDR1 and CDR2: SGHNT, YENEEA. V shed 1 base, J shed 2 bases, and the junction held 4 bases outside the gene matches. The CDR3 DNA reads TGTGCCAGCAGCTTAGGTGGGACAGACAACACCGGGGAGCTGTTTTTT. Its protein product is CASSLGGTDNTGELFF. Variable domain in full (rest from reference TRBV11-3 and TRBJ2-2): EAGVVQSPRYKIIEKKQPVAFWCNPISGHNTLYWYLQNLGQGPELLIRYENEEAVDDSQLPKDRFSAERLKGVDSTLKIQPAELGDSAVYLCASSLGGTDNTGELFFGEGSRLTVL.

The rearrangement joins TRBV7-2 to TRBJ2-1, with 7 bases matching TRBD2. In germline, CDR1 is SGHTA, CDR2 FQGNSA. This CDR3 has 16 amino acids. The J segment lost 3 bases and the V segment lost 1 base, leaving 6 bases of the junction unmatched. The CDR3 nucleotides are TGTGCCAGCAGCTTAGGCGCGGGAGTGGACTACAATGAGCAGTTCTTC. It specifies CASSLGAGVDYNEQFF.

This rearrangement joins TRBV7-8 to TRBJ1-1; maybe TRBD1 (6 bases). Germline V gene data show CDR1 as SGHVS and CDR2 as FQNEAQ. The V and J ends lost 0 bases and 6 bases respectively, with 8 bases between them. The CDR3 extends over 13 amino acids. CDR3 in amino acids: CASSLAEGAEAFF. CDR3 in DNA: TGTGCCAGCAGCTTAGCCGAGGGGGCTGAAGCTTTCTTT. Full variable domain (remainder filled in from reference TRBV7-8 and TRBJ1-1): GAGVSQSPRYKVAKRGQDVALRCDPISGHVSLFWYQQALGQGPEFLTYFQNEAQLDKSGLPSDRFFAERPEGSVSTLKIQRTQQEDSAVYLCASSLAEGAEAFFGQGTRLTVV.

This sequence joins TRBV7-9 and TRBJ1-2, with 7 bases fitting TRBD1. The CDR3 length is 14 residues. V trimming: 5 bases; J trimming: 0 bases; junction bases outside the gene matches: 3. Germline-derived CDR1 and CDR2 are SEHNR and FQNEAQ (reference sequence). CDR3 sequence reads: CASSIGTANYGYTF. DNA of the CDR3: TGTGCCAGCAGCATTGGGACAGCTAACTATGGCTACACCTTC.

The J gene is TRBJ1-1, the V gene TRBV10-3, with D possibly being TRBD1 (6 bases). The CDR3 is 13 residues long. Looked up from germline, CDR1 is ENHRY and CDR2 is SYGVKD. V lost 8 bases and J lost 5, with 15 bases in between. The DNA of the CDR3 is TGTGCCATCGGTTGGACAGTTGGAACTGAAGCTTTCTTT. This codes for CAIGWTVGTEAFF.

V gene TRBV4-1 combines with J gene TRBJ1-2; no clear D gene. CDR1 and CDR2 from the germline V gene are MGHRA and YSYEKL. The CDR3 is 14 amino acids. Trimming took off 4 bases at V and 4 bases at J, with 13 bases between the two ends. This CDR3 reads CASSLAMVGYGYTF. The CDR3 DNA reads TGCGCCAGCAGCCTGGCAATGGTTGGCTATGGCTACACCTTC.

The chain joins TRBV7-9 to TRBJ2-7; 7 positions agree with TRBD1. V gave up 1 base and J gave up 4 bases; unmatched junction bases: 7. The CDR3 length is 15 residues. The germline V gene encodes CDR1 SEHNR and CDR2 FQNEAQ (reference sequence). CDR3 residues: CASSLDIGGGYEQYF. In nucleotides, the CDR3 is TGTGCCAGCAGCTTAGATATAGGGGGCGGGTACGAGCAGTACTTC.

The rearrangement joins TRBV9 to TRBJ2-7; 10 nucleotides line up with TRBD1. CDR1 and CDR2 from the germline V gene are SGDLS and YYNGEE. With V trimmed by 0 bases and J by 4 bases, 7 bases remained unmatched. There are 16 residues in the CDR3. The chain's CDR3 is CASSVDGPGQGYEQYF. DNA for the CDR3: TGTGCCAGCAGCGTAGACGGGCCGGGACAGGGGTACGAGCAGTACTTC.